The text below deals with one T cell receptor (beta chain). This sample was taken from a study of Graves' ophthalmopathy and Graves' hyperthyroidism. V shed 6 bases, J shed 7 bases, and the junction held 7 bases outside the gene matches. The CDR3 length is 15 residues. Using RNA transcripts, the TCR beta CDR3 regions were amplified. Second-round multiplex PCR came after first-round RT-PCR with HTBI primers. MiXCR, applied by TCRdb to the multiplex PCR reads, yields one record per CDR3 protein. The sample contains about 740,000 distinct CDR3 sequences, roughly 41% of which appear only once. The V gene is TRBV12-3 or TRBV12-4, the J gene TRBJ1-5; 12 nucleotides match TRBD1. Sequenced material: peripheral blood. The TCR comes from an adult man with Graves' ophthalmopathy. In nucleotides, the CDR3 is TGTGCCAGCAGCCGGGACAGGGGGCTGGAACAGCCCCAGCATTTT. This gives the protein CASSRDRGLEQPQHF.